This T cell receptor (beta chain) originates from a study of T cell responses to AZD1222 COVID-19 vaccine. To note about this clone: The antigen is unknown.

The ends were cut back, 0 bases at V and 0 bases at J, with 17 bases in the middle. The CDR3 consists of 18 residues. Germline V gives CDR1 MGHRA, CDR2 YSYEKL. Study-wide findings and caveats: Every sample of the repertoires postdated the peak T cell response. Epitopes outside B.1.351 and B.1.1.7 mutated regions reportedly drew nearly half of spike TCRs. Just a handful of AZD1222 recipients tested seropositive at baseline. Donors were mostly white British, more females; clonal diversity possibly underestimated.

Generated by immunoSEQ multiplex PCR, the TCRdb table keeps only in-frame clones and is missing some. The repertoire holds 90,000 to 120,000 clones, with 87% as singletons. The input for sequencing was peripheral blood, taken 28 days after the second AZD1222 dose. V is TRBV4-1 and J is TRBJ2-5; D unclear. The origin of this receptor is an adult who received the AZD1222 COVID-19 vaccine. CDR3 DNA sequence: TGCGCCAGCAGCCAAGATCGGGTGGCCGATCCGTACCAAGAGACCCAGTACTTC. Encoded protein: CASSQDRVADPYQETQYF.